A single sample gave rise to the 15 T cell receptor beta chains below, sequenced in a study of T-cell reconstitution after alpha-beta-depleted transplantation in children. TCRbeta library preparation incorporated unique molecular identifiers. Each CDR3 protein gets one entry after TCRdb re-called the PCR reads with MiXCR. The data contain some 840,000 distinct CDR3 sequences, less than 20% of them singletons. Material: PBMCs, mostly from graft donor cells, obtained 360 days after TCRalphabeta/CD19-depleted stem cell transplant. The receptors here all came from a male patient younger than 18 who had a stem cell transplant for acute lymphoblastic leukemia, so the T cells may come from the graft donor.

This clonotype was counted many times. The chain recombines TRBV7-3 with TRBJ2-7, with D uncertain. The CDR3 is 13 amino acids. The germline V gene encodes CDR1 SGHTA and CDR2 FQGTGA. Trimming took 4 bases from V and 5 from J, leaving 12 bases between them. This CDR3 is CASSSESSHEQYF. CDR3 nucleotide sequence: TGTGCCAGCAGCTCGGAGTCGTCCCACGAGCAGTACTTC.

The genes are TRBV4-1 and TRBJ2-5; tentative D call: TRBD2 (6 bases). CDR1 is MGHRA, CDR2 YSYEKL, per germline. This CDR3 has 14 residues. V was shortened by 3 bases and J by 4 bases, with 12 bases between the two germline ends. CDR3 protein: CASSHMDGGETQYF. CDR3 nucleotides: TGCGCCAGCAGCCATATGGACGGGGGAGAGACCCAGTACTTC.

This clonotype was observed a few times. The chain carries TRBV12-3 or TRBV12-4 and TRBJ1-1, with TRBD1 matching 8 bases. The V segment lost 7 bases and the J segment 3 bases; nucleotides outside the gene matches: 10. This CDR3 has 15 residues. CDR3 protein: CASTETGGWDTEAFF. The CDR3 bases are TGTGCCAGCACTGAAACAGGGGGGTGGGACACTGAAGCTTTCTTT.

The rearrangement joins TRBV5-1 to TRBJ2-1; no reliable D call. Deletions cut 0 bases from V and 5 bases from J, with 12 bases between. CDR1 and CDR2 (germline): SGHRS, YFSETQ. The CDR3 extends over 15 amino acids. CDR3 coding DNA: TGCGCCAGCAGCTTGGTGGCGGAGATTAACAATGAGCAGTTCTTC. This codes for CASSLVAEINNEQFF.

This sequence joins TRBV4-2 and TRBJ2-7; 12 nucleotides match TRBD2. Germline-derived CDR1 and CDR2 are LGHNA and YNFKEQ. This CDR3 region has 17 residues. V lost 0 bases and J lost 6; bases outside the gene matches: 9. CDR3 DNA sequence: TGTGCCAGCAGCCAAGAGGGGGGAGGACTAGCGGGGAGCGAGCAGTACTTC. This codes for CASSQEGGGLAGSEQYF.

The sample holds a few counts of this clonotype. This chain joins TRBV11-1 and TRBJ2-1; TRBD2 matches 7 bases. The germline V gene encodes CDR1 SGHAT and CDR2 FQDESV (reference sequence). The junction had 22 bases not matched to a gene; V was cut back by 3 bases and J by 8 bases. This CDR3 has 19 amino acids. In DNA, the CDR3 is TGTGCCAGCAGCTTTGTCTACCTCGTTTGGGAGACTAGCAAGGATGAGCAGTTCTTC. Encoded protein: CASSFVYLVWETSKDEQFF.

The chain couples TRBV12-3 or TRBV12-4 to TRBJ2-1; either TRBD1 or TRBD2 may fit D (5 bases each). The CDR3 runs to 12 residues. V gave up 5 bases and J gave up 12 bases, with 14 bases separating them. CDR3 sequence (DNA): TGTGCCAGCAGTAGCGTCCGGGACCCGCAGTTCTTC. It is translated as CASSSVRDPQFF.

This clonotype was counted only a few times. The chain links TRBV7-9 to TRBJ2-1, with D perhaps TRBD2 (6 bases). The V end lost 11 bases, the J end lost 14 bases, and 19 bases lay between the germline ends. Germline assignment: CDR1 SEHNR and CDR2 FQNEAQ (reference sequence). This CDR3 is 11 amino acids long. CDR3 region: CAGTPGDGEFF. For the CDR3, the DNA is TGTGCCGGTACCCCGGGGGACGGTGAGTTCTTC.

The J gene is TRBJ1-2, the V gene TRBV12-3 or TRBV12-4; 10 bases align to TRBD1. V trimming: 4 bases; J trimming: 4 bases; junction bases outside the gene matches: 15. The CDR3 consists of 18 residues. The CDR3 spells CASSSARDRGPAPYGYTF. DNA of the CDR3: TGTGCCAGCAGTTCCGCTCGGGACAGGGGCCCTGCCCCCTATGGCTACACCTTC.

The gene calls are TRBV5-1 and TRBJ2-7; the D is unclear. V was clipped by 1 base and J by 5 bases, with 4 bases between them. CDR1 and CDR2 from the germline V gene are SGHRS and YFSETQ. The CDR3 has 11 amino acids. CDR3 amino acids: CASSLQNEQYF. The CDR3, as DNA: TGCGCCAGCAGCTTGCAAAACGAGCAGTACTTC.

This clonotype was picked up a small number of times. The rearrangement links TRBV6-2 or TRBV6-3 to TRBJ2-1, with a weak D call TRBD2 (5 bases). Germline loops: CDR1 MNHEY, CDR2 SVGEGT. V lost 5 bases to trimming and J lost 5 bases, with 7 bases between them. CDR3 length equals 12 residues. The CDR3 sequence is CASSIGDNEQFF. DNA for the CDR3: TGTGCCAGCAGTATCGGGGACAATGAGCAGTTCTTC.

The CDR3 DNA reads TGCAGCGTATGGGCGGCTAATGAAAAACTGTTTTTT. It is translated as CSVWAANEKLFF. The chain joins TRBV29-1 to TRBJ1-4; no definite D call. The V and J ends lost 6 bases and 3 bases respectively, with 8 bases between them. Looked up from germline, CDR1 is SQVTM and CDR2 is ANQGSEA. The CDR3 contains 12 residues.

This clonotype appeared a few times. The chain recombines TRBV2 with TRBJ2-5; D unresolved. There are 13 residues in the CDR3. The V gene's germline CDR1 is SNHLY and CDR2 FYNNEI. Trimming took off 5 bases at V and 5 bases at J, with 12 bases between the two ends. The CDR3 sequence: CASSLGIRETQYF. DNA for the CDR3: TGTGCCAGCAGTTTGGGCATACGGGAGACCCAGTACTTC.

CDR3 amino acids: CASGYPPGQGLRECEKLFF. CDR3 nucleotides: TGTGCTAGTGGTTACCCACCGGGACAGGGCCTCCGGGAATGTGAAAAACTGTTTTTT. The rearrangement links TRBV12-5 to TRBJ1-4, with 9 bases that match TRBD1. The CDR3 length is 19 residues. Germline V gives CDR1 LGHNT, CDR2 FRNRAP. V lost 4 bases, J lost 7 bases, and 19 bases stayed unmatched.

The J gene is TRBJ2-1, the V gene TRBV6-5; D perhaps matches TRBD2 (6 bases). Germline values: CDR1 MNHEY, CDR2 SVGAGI. This CDR3 has 12 residues. V lost 0 bases, J lost 13 bases, and 10 bases lay in between. CDR3 amino acids: CASSYSGLLQFF. In DNA, the CDR3 is TGTGCCAGCAGTTACTCGGGACTTTTACAGTTCTTC.